These 11 T cell receptor beta chains were all obtained from the same sample, sequenced in a study of T cells in Graves' hyperthyroidism and ophthalmopathy. Amplified regions were TCR beta CDR3 sequences from RNA transcripts. An initial round of RT-PCR targeting the TCR CDR3 relied on the HTBI primer set. TCRdb re-called the multiplex PCR reads through MiXCR, storing one row per CDR3 protein. This sample carries about 280,000 distinct CDR3 sequences, 20% to 25% of them seen once, and the ten largest clones take around 28%. Sequenced: blood. These receptors were taken from a man aged 40-49 years with Graves' hyperthyroidism that later progressed to Graves' ophthalmopathy.

This clonotype showed up many times. The V and J genes are TRBV29-1 and TRBJ2-5; 9 bases map to TRBD1. Germline trimming cut 6 bases from V and 3 bases from J; bases unmatched to any gene: 2. This CDR3 comprises 12 residues. The germline gives CDR1 SQVTM, CDR2 ANQGSEA. The chain's CDR3 is CSVRQGEETQYF. The CDR3, as DNA: TGCAGCGTGAGACAGGGGGAAGAGACCCAGTACTTC.

Many counts were recorded for this clonotype. V is TRBV6-1 and J is TRBJ2-7; 7 positions agree with TRBD1. Germline CDR1 and CDR2: MNHNS and SASEGT. V lost 2 bases to trimming and J lost 3 bases; unmatched junction nucleotides: 1. The CDR3 length is 13 residues. CDR3 protein: CASSEPGGYEQYF. The DNA for the CDR3 is TGTGCCAGCAGTGAACCAGGGGGCTACGAGCAGTACTTC.

The V gene is TRBV11-3, the J gene TRBJ2-7; perhaps TRBD2 as D (6 bases). This CDR3 is built from 13 residues. V lost 5 bases and J lost 0, with 8 bases in between. Germline V gene lookup returns CDR1 SGHNT and CDR2 YENEEA. The CDR3: CASSRTNSYEQYF. The CDR3 DNA reads as TGTGCCAGCAGCAGGACTAACTCCTACGAGCAGTACTTC.

At least ten counts were recorded for this clonotype. The genes are TRBV18 and TRBJ1-3, with a possible D match to TRBD1 (5 bases). The CDR3 loop spans 14 amino acids. In germline, CDR1 is KGHSH, CDR2 LQKENI. Trimming shortened V by 1 base and J by 4 bases, and 8 bases separated the two germline ends. CDR3 protein: CASSPQTVGNTIYF. In DNA form, the CDR3 reads TGTGCCAGCTCACCACAGACAGTCGGAAACACCATATATTTT.

J is TRBJ1-5 and V is TRBV24-1; the match to TRBD1 covers 7 bases. V shed 2 bases, J shed 4 bases, and the junction held 7 bases outside the gene matches. CDR3 length equals 16 residues. Germline-derived CDR1 and CDR2 are KGHDR and SFDVKD. CDR3 DNA: TGTGCCACCAGTGATTCCCGCAGGGGGGCTAATCAGCCCCAGCATTTT. This codes for CATSDSRRGANQPQHF.

This clonotype was counted ten times or more. The chain uses TRBV6-1 and TRBJ2-2, with unresolved D. V shed 7 bases and J shed 8 bases, with 14 bases lying between them. CDR1 and CDR2 from the germline V gene are MNHNS and SASEGT. CDR3 length: 13 amino acids. The CDR3 loop reads CASTGITQGELFF. The DNA for the CDR3 is TGTGCCAGCACTGGGATAACTCAAGGGGAGCTGTTTTTT.

The chain couples TRBV9 to TRBJ1-6; D not resolved. Germline V gives CDR1 SGDLS, CDR2 YYNGEE. Trimming left V 2 bases short and J 5 bases short, with 8 bases between. The CDR3 loop spans 14 amino acids. The CDR3 region is CASSVGGDNSPLHF. CDR3 coding DNA: TGTGCCAGCAGCGTTGGAGGAGATAATTCACCCCTCCACTTT.

This clonotype has a count of ten or more. CDR3 DNA sequence: TGTGCCAGCAGCTCGGTCAGGGGGTCCTACAATGAGCAGTTCTTC. It codes for CASSSVRGSYNEQFF. The chain is built from TRBV7-2 and TRBJ2-1; 7 bases align to TRBD1. Germline trimming cut 4 bases from V and 1 base from J; bases unmatched to any gene: 4. Germline assignment: CDR1 SGHTA and CDR2 FQGNSA. CDR3 length: 15 amino acids.

This clonotype has a count of ten or more. The CDR3 DNA sequence: TGCAGTGCTACCTTCTCTGGAAACACCATATATTTT. It specifies CSATFSGNTIYF. J is TRBJ1-3 and V is TRBV20-1, with no clear D. V was cut by 4 bases and J by 0 bases, with 4 bases left in between. CDR3 length: 12 residues. From germline, CDR1 is DFQATT and CDR2 SNEGSKA (reference sequence).

This clonotype was seen ten or more times. The chain employs TRBV18 and TRBJ2-7, with unresolved D. Trimming removed 3 bases from V and 4 bases from J, with 10 bases in between. This CDR3 spans 13 amino acids. Germline CDR1 reads KGHSH; CDR2 reads LQKENI. CDR3: CASSPGRVYEQYF. The CDR3, as DNA: TGTGCCAGCTCACCGGGAAGGGTATACGAGCAGTACTTC. Based on the CDR3 plus reference TRBV18 and TRBJ2-7, the full variable domain is NAGVMQNPRHLVRRRGQEARLRCSPMKGHSHVYWYRQLPEEGLKFMVYLQKENIIDESGMPKERFSAEFPKEGPSILRIQQVVRGDSAAYFCASSPGRVYEQYFGPGTRLTVT.

This clonotype was counted a few times. V gene TRBV14 combines with J gene TRBJ2-2, with 13 bases that match TRBD2. CDR1 SGHDN and CDR2 FVKESK come from the germline V gene. Trimming took 2 bases from V and 7 from J; bases not matched to a gene: 4. The CDR3 is 16 amino acids. The CDR3 region has the DNA TGTGCCAGCAGCCAACCGACTAGCGGGAGGATCGGGGAGCTGTTTTTT. Protein sequence: CASSQPTSGRIGELFF.